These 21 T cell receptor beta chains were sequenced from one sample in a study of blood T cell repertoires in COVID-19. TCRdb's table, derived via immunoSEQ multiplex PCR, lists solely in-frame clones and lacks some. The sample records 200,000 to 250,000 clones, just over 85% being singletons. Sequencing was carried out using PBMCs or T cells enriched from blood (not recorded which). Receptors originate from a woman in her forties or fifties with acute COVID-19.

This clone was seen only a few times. Here the CDR3 DNA reads TGTGCCAGCAGCTTAAAGATCTCGACAGGCCAAGGGGACTATGGCTACACCTTC. This gives the protein CASSLKISTGQGDYGYTF. The chain recombines TRBV7-6 with TRBJ1-2; D perhaps matches TRBD1 (6 bases). The CDR3 covers 18 residues. The V and J ends lost 2 bases and 3 bases respectively, with 22 bases between them. Germline CDR1 is SGHVS and CDR2 is FNYEAQ.

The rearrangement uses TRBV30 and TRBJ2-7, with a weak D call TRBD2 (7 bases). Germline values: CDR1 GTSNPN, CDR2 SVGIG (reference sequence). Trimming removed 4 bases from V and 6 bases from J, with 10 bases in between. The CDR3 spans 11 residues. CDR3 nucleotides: TGTGCCTGGATGGGAGGGGGCGAGCAGTACTTC. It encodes CAWMGGGEQYF.

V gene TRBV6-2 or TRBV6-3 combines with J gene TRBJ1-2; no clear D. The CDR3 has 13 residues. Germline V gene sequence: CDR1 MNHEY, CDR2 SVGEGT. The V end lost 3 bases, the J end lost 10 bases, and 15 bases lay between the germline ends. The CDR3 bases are TGTGCCAGCAGTTATGGGGAGCGTAGCGACTACACCTTC. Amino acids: CASSYGERSDYTF.

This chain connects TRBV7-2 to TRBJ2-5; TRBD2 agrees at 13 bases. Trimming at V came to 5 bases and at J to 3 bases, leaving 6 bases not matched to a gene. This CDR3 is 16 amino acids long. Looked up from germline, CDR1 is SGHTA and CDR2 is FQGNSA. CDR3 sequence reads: CASSHWTSGSKETQYF. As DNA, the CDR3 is TGTGCCAGCAGCCACTGGACTAGCGGGAGTAAAGAGACCCAGTACTTC.

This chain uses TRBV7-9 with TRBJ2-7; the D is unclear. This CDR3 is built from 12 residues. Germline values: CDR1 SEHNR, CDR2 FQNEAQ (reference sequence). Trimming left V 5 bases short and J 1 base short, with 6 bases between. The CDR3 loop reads CASSRLSYEQYF. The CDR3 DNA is TGTGCCAGCAGCCGGTTATCCTACGAGCAGTACTTC.

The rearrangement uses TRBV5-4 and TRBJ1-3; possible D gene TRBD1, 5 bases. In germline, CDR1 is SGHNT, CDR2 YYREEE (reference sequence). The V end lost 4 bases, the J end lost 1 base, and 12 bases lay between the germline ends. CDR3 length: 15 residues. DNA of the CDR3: TGTGCCAGCAGCGTTGACAGTACTTCTGGAAACACCATATATTTT. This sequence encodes CASSVDSTSGNTIYF.

The CDR3: CASSDTGGFTYTEAFF. Written as DNA, the CDR3 is TGTGCCAGCAGCGACACAGGGGGCTTTACGTACACTGAAGCTTTCTTT. The J gene is TRBJ1-1, the V gene TRBV28, with 9 nucleotides matching TRBD1. Losses at the gene ends were 6 bases for V and 3 bases for J; bases not matched to a gene: 11. Looked up from germline, CDR1 is MDHEN and CDR2 is SYDVKM. The CDR3 sequence is 16 residues long.

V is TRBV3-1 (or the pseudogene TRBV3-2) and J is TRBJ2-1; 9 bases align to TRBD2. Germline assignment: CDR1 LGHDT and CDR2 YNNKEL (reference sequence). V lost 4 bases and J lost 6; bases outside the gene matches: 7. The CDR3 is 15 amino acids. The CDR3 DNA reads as TGTGCCAGCAGCCCTAGCGGGACCGGGGGCAATGAGCAGTTCTTC. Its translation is CASSPSGTGGNEQFF.

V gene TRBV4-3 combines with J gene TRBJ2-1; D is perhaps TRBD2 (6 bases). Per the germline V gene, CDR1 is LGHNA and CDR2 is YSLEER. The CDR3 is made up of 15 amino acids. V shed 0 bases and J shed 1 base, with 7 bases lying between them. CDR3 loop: CASSQDLASYNEQFF. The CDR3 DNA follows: TGCGCCAGCAGCCAAGACCTAGCGTCCTACAATGAGCAGTTCTTC.

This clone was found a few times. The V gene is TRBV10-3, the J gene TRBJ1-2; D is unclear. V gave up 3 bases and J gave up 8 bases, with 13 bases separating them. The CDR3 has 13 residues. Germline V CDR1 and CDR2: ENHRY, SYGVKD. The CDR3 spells CAISEVNLRGYTF. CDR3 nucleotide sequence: TGTGCCATCAGTGAAGTAAACCTTCGGGGCTACACCTTC.

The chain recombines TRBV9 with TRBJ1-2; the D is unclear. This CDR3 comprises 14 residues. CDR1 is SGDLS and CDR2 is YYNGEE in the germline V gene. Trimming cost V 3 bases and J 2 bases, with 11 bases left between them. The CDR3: CASSAFEENYGYTF. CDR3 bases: TGTGCCAGCAGCGCATTCGAGGAAAACTATGGCTACACCTTC. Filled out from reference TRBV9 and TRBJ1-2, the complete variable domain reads DSGVTQTPKHLITATGQRVTLRCSPRSGDLSVYWYQQSLDQGLQFLIQYYNGEERAKGNILERFSAQQFPDLHSELNLSSLELGDSALYFCASSAFEENYGYTFGSGTRLTVV.

CDR3 residues: CASSADRALERTGELFF. CDR3 in DNA: TGTGCCAGCAGTGCAGACAGGGCGCTTGAGAGAACCGGGGAGCTGTTTTTT. The chain uses TRBV27 and TRBJ2-2; 7 nucleotides line up with TRBD1. The CDR3 loop spans 17 amino acids. Germline V lookup: CDR1 MNHEY, CDR2 SMNVEV (reference sequence). V was clipped by 5 bases and J by 5 bases; unmatched bases: 14.

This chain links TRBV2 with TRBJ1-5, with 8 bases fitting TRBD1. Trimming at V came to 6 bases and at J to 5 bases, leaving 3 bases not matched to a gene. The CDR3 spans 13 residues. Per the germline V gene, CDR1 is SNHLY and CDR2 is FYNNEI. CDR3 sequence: CASRDRDYQPQHF. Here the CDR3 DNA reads TGTGCCAGCAGGGACAGGGACTATCAGCCCCAGCATTTT.

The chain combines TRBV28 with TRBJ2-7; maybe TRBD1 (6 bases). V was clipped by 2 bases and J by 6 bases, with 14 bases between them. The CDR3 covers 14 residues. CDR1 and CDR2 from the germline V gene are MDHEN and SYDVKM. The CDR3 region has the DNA TGTGCCAGCAGTTTACCGCAGGGGCGCGCCGAGCAGTACTTC. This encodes CASSLPQGRAEQYF.

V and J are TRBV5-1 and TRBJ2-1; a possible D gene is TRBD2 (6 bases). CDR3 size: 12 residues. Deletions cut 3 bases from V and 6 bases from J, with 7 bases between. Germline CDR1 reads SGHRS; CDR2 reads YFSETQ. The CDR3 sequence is CASSWGGNEQFF. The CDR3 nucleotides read TGCGCCAGCAGCTGGGGAGGCAATGAGCAGTTCTTC.

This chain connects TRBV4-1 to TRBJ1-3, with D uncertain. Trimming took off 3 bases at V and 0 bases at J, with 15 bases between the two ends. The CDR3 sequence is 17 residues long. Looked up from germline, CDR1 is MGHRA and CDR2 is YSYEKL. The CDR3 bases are TGCGCCAGCAGCCAGCCCCGGACTGCAAGCTCTGGAAACACCATATATTTT. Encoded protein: CASSQPRTASSGNTIYF.

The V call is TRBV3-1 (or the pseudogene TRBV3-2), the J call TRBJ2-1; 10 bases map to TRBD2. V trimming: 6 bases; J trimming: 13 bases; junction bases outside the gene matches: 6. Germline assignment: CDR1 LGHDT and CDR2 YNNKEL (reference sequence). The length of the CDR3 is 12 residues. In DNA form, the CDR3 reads TGTGCCAGCAGAGGACTAGCGGCCTCACAGTTCTTC. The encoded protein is CASRGLAASQFF.

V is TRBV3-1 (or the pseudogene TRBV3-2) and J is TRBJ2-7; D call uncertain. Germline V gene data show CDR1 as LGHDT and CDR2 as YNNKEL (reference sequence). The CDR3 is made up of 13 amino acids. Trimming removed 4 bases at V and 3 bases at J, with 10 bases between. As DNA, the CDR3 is TGTGCCAGCAGCCCTCCCCTAAGCTACGAGCAGTACTTC. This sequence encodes CASSPPLSYEQYF.

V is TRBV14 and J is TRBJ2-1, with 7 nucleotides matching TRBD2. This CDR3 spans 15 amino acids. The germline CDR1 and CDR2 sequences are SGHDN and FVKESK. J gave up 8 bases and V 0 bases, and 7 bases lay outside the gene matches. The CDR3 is CASSQEWGGFDEQFF. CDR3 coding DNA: TGTGCCAGCAGCCAAGAATGGGGAGGGTTCGATGAGCAGTTCTTC.

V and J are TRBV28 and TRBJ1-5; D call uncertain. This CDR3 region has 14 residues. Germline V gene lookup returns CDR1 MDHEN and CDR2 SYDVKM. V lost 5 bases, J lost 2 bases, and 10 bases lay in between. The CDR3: CASSPLSGNQPQHF. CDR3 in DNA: TGTGCCAGCAGTCCCTTGTCTGGCAATCAGCCCCAGCATTTT.

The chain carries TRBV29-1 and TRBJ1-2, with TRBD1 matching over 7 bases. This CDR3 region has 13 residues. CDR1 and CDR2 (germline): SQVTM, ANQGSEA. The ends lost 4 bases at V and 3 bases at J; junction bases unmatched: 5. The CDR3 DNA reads TGCAGCGTTGGTGGCAGGGGGGACTATGGCTACACCTTC. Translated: CSVGGRGDYGYTF.